The entry below gives a single T cell receptor beta chain sequence along with its context. Its antigen is as yet unknown. Patients in the study, people with chemo-refractory metastatic non-small-cell lung cancer, received focal radiation plus ipilimumab CTLA-4 blockade. The entry originates in a study of radiotherapy plus CTLA-4 blockade in lung cancer. Study conclusions and caveats: Clones derived from tumor TCRs expanded in blood after radiotherapy plus ipilimumab. Interferon-beta and early blood T cell clone dynamics reportedly predicted response best.

The data were produced by immunoSEQ multiplex PCR, yet TCRdb's version contains in-frame clones alone and is incomplete. The sample has around 80,000 clones, roughly 74% seen once. Germline CDR1 reads MDHEN; CDR2 reads SYDVKM. Trimming removed 4 bases from V and 2 bases from J, with 14 bases in between. The CDR3 extends over 16 amino acids. This TCR derives from a human donor with non-small cell lung cancer whose response to radiotherapy plus ipilimumab could not be evaluated. The input for sequencing was peripheral blood, taken from a patient treated with radiotherapy plus ipilimumab. The chain combines TRBV28 with TRBJ2-2, with TRBD1 as a possible D gene (6 bases). CDR3 DNA: TGTGCCAGCAGTTCTGGGGGCAGGGGAAACACCGGGGAGCTGTTTTTT. Translating it yields CASSSGGRGNTGELFF.